This T cell receptor (beta chain) is from a study of T cells in Graves' hyperthyroidism and ophthalmopathy. Background on the study: Before treatment of any kind, peripheral blood was taken at initial diagnosis.

Study-level points and caveats: A model built on 13 V-J features separated ophthalmopathy from stable hyperthyroidism.

Researchers amplified the TCR beta CDR3 regions from RNA transcripts. An initial round of RT-PCR targeting the TCR CDR3 relied on the HTBI primer set. TCRdb reprocessed the multiplex PCR reads via MiXCR and lists one record per CDR3 protein. The profile shows approximately 590,000 distinct CDR3 sequences, 15% to 19% of them singletons. Stable Graves' hyperthyroidism denoted no ophthalmopathy progression over 18 months. Every diagnosis used clinical symptoms, serum thyroxine and TRAb, thyroid ultrasound and orbital computed tomography. This clonotype has more than one count but fewer than ten. Its specificity is unknown. This CDR3 contains 16 residues. Deletions cut 0 bases from V and 3 bases from J, with 12 bases between. Germline CDR1 is SGHKS and CDR2 is YYEKEE (reference sequence).

The receptor was derived from a woman between 25 and 40 years old with Graves' hyperthyroidism. This chain connects TRBV5-5 to TRBJ2-2, with D tentatively TRBD1 (6 bases). Sequences were obtained from blood. Written as DNA, the CDR3 is TGTGCCAGCAGCTTGGCAGGGGCCTCCCACACCGGGGAGCTGTTTTTT. Translating gives CASSLAGASHTGELFF.